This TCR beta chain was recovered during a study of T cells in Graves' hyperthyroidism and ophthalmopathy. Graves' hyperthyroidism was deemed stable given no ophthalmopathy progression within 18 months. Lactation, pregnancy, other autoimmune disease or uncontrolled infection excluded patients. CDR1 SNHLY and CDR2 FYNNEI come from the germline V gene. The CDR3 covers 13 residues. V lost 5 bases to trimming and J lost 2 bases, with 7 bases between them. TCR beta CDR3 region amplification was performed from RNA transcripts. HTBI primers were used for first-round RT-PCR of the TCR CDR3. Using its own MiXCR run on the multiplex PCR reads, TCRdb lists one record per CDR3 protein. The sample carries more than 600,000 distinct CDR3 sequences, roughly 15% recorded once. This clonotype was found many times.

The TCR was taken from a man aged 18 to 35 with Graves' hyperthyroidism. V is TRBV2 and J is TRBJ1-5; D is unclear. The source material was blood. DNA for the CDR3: TGTGCCAGCAGTCGGGAGGGCAATCAGCCCCAGCATTTT. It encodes CASSREGNQPQHF.